This T cell receptor (beta chain) was profiled in a study of T-cell reconstitution after alpha-beta-depleted transplantation in children. General study points: Some patients showed high day-60 TCRbeta diversity, which derived from surviving recipient T cells and thymic progenitors. Diversity and T-cell counts at one year after transplant derived mostly from new T cells.

The TCRbeta library incorporated unique molecular identifiers. TCRdb re-called the PCR reads with MiXCR, one entry per CDR3 protein. The sample carries 610,000 or so distinct CDR3 sequences, roughly a quarter recorded once. The V end lost 2 bases, the J end lost 2 bases, and 16 bases lay between the germline ends. Germline values: CDR1 MNHEY, CDR2 SMNVEV (reference sequence). This CDR3 is built from 17 residues. This clonotype was picked up a small number of times. Its target is unknown. Sequencing used PBMCs, obtained before TCRalphabeta/CD19-depleted stem cell transplant. This sequence was found in a boy in the first two years of life with Wiskott-Aldrich syndrome, due to receive a stem cell transplant. This chain connects TRBV27 to TRBJ2-4; maybe TRBD2 (7 bases). CDR3 protein: CASSLRTGGLTKNIQYF. CDR3 DNA: TGTGCCAGCAGTTTACGGACCGGGGGGCTGACCAAAAACATTCAGTACTTC.